Here is one TCR beta chain with its context. The entry originates in a study of blood T cell repertoires in COVID-19. About the research overall: Donors in the United States, Italy and Spain gave samples during acute or convalescent COVID-19. PBMCs, B-cell-depleted T cells, or T cells were the source of the cDNA or gDNA that made up the material.

J was trimmed by 7 bases and V by 3 bases; bases with no gene match: 15. Looked up from germline, CDR1 is LNHDA and CDR2 is SQIVND (reference sequence). The CDR3 runs 17 residues. As processed by the authors: By means of reference gene primer amplification, nucleated cell counts were estimated. Here immunoSEQ multiplex PCR was the method, and the copy in TCRdb shows in-frame clones only, minus some. Clonal size and the V and J genes are those of that table, whereas D and trimming came from the DNA. Here the sample spans about 5,900 clones, about nine tenths being singletons. The gene calls are TRBV19 and TRBJ2-3; 8 bases are a match to TRBD2. Sample: peripheral blood. The origin of this receptor is a man in his sixties with acute or convalescent COVID-19. The CDR3 here is CASSIGQRGTNRHTQYF. CDR3 sequence (DNA): TGTGCCAGTAGTATCGGCCAGCGGGGGACCAATAGACATACGCAGTATTTT.